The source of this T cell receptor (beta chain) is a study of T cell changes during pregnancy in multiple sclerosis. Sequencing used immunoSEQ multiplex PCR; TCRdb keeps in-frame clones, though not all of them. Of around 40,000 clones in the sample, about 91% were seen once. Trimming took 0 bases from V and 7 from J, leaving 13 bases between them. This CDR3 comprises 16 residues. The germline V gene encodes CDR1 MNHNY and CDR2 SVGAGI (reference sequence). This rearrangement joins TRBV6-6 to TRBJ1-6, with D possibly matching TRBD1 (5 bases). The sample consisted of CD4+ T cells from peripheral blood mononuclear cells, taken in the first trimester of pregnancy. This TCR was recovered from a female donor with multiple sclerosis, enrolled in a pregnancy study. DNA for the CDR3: TGTGCCAGCAGTTACTCAGGTGCAGGGCTAAATTCACCCCTCCACTTT. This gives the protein CASSYSGAGLNSPLHF.